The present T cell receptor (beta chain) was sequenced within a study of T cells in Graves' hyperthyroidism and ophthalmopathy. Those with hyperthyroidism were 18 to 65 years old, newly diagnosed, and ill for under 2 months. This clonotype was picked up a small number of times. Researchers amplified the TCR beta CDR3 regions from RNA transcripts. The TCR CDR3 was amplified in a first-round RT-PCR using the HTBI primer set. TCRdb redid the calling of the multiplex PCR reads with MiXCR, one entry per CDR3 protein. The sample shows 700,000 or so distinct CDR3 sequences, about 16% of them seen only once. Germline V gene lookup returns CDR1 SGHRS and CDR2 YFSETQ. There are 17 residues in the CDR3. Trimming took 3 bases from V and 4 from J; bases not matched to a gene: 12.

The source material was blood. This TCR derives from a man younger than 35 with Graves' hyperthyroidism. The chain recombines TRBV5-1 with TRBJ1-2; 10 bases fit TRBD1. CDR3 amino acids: CASSSTSGQGTLYGYTF. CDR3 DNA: TGCGCCAGCAGCTCGACATCGGGACAGGGGACCCTCTATGGCTACACCTTC.